This record covers a single TCR beta chain. The data belong to a study of blood T cell repertoires in COVID-19. Libraries were prepared by immunoSEQ multiplex PCR; TCRdb keeps only in-frame clonotypes and omits some of them. The repertoire holds some 300,000 clones, with around 90% as singletons. The CDR3 has 15 residues. Germline CDR1 is SGHDT and CDR2 is YYEEEE. J was trimmed by 1 base and V by 5 bases; bases with no gene match: 7. The chain carries TRBV5-6 and TRBJ2-7, with 9 bases fitting TRBD1. The sequenced material came from peripheral blood. The TCR comes from a woman aged 45 to 65 with COVID-19, enrolled during active disease. As DNA, the CDR3 is TGTGCCAGCAGTCCTGCGGGACAGGGATCCTACGAGCAGTACTTC. It specifies CASSPAGQGSYEQYF.